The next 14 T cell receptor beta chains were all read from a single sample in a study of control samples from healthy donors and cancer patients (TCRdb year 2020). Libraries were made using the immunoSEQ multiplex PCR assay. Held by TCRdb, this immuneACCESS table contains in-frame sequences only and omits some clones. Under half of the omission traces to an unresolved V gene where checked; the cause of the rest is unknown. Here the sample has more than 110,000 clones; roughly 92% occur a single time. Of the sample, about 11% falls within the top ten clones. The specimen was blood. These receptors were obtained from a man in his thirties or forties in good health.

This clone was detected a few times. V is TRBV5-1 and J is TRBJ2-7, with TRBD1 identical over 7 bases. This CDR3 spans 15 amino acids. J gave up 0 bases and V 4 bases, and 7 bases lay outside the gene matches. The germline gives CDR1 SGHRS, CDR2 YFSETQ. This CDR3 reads CASSPRQGRSYEQYF. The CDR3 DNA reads TGCGCCAGCAGCCCCCGACAGGGACGCTCCTACGAGCAGTACTTC.

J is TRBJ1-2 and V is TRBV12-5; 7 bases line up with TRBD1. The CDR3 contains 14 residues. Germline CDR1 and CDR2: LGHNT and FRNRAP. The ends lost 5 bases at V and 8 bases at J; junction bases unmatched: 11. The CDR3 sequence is CASGPRQGLGGYTF. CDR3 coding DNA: TGTGCTAGTGGTCCCCGACAGGGTCTCGGGGGCTACACCTTC.

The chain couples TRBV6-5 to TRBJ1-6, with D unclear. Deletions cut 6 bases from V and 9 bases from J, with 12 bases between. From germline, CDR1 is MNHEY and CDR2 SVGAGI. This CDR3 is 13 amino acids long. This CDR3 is CASSDSRGSPLHF. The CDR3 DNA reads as TGTGCCAGCAGCGACTCCAGAGGTTCACCCCTCCACTTT.

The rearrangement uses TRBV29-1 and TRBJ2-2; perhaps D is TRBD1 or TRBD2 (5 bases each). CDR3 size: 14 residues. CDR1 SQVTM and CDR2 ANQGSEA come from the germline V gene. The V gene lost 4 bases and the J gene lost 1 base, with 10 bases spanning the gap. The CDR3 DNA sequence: TGCAGCGTTGTGGGGACCGGGAACACCGGGGAGCTGTTTTTT. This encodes CSVVGTGNTGELFF.

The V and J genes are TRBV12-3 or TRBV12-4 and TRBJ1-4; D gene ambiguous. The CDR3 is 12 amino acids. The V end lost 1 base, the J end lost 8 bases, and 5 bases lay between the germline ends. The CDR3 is CASSLDYEKLFF. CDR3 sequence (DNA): TGTGCCAGCAGTTTAGATTACGAAAAACTGTTTTTT.

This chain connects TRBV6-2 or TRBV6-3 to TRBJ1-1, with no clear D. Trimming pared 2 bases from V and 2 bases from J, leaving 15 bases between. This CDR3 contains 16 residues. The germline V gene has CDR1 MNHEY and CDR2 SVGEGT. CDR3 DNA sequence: TGTGCCAGCAGTTACGAACTTAGAATTCGCAACACTGAAGCTTTCTTT. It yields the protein CASSYELRIRNTEAFF.

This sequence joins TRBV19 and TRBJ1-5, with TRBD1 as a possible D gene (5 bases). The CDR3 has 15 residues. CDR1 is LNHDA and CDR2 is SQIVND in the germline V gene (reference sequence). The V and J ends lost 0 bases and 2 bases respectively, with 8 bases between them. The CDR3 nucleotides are TGTGCCAGTAGTATAGACAGGGTCGGCAATCAGCCCCAGCATTTT. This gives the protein CASSIDRVGNQPQHF.

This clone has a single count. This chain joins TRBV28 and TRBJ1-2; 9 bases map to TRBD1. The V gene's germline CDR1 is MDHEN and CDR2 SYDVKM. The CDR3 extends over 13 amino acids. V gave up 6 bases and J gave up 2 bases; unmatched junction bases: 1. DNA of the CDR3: TGTGCCAGCAGGGGGACAGGGAACTATGGCTACACCTTC. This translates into CASRGTGNYGYTF.

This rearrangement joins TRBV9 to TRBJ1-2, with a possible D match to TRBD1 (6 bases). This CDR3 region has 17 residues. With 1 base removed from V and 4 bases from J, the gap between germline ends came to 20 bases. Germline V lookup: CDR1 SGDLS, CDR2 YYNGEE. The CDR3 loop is CASSVLNGGAIGYGYTF. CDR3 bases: TGTGCCAGCAGCGTACTAAACGGGGGGGCAATAGGCTATGGCTACACCTTC.

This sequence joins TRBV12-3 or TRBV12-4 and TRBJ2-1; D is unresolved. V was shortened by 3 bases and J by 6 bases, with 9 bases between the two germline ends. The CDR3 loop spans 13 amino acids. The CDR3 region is CASSFNVFNEQFF. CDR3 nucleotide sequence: TGTGCCAGCAGTTTTAACGTTTTCAATGAGCAGTTCTTC.

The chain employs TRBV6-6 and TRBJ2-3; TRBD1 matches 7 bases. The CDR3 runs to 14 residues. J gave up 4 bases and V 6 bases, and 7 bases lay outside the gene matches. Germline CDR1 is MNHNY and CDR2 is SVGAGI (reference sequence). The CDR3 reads CASRQGKRADTQYF. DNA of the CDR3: TGTGCCAGCAGACAGGGGAAACGGGCAGATACGCAGTATTTT.

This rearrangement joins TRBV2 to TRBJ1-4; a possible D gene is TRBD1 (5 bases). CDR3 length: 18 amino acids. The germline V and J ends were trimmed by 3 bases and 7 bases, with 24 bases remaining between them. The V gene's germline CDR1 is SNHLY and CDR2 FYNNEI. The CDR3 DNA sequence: TGTGCCAGCAGTGAGAGCCGGGCAGGGAGTTGGATAGGTGAAAAACTGTTTTTT. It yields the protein CASSESRAGSWIGEKLFF.

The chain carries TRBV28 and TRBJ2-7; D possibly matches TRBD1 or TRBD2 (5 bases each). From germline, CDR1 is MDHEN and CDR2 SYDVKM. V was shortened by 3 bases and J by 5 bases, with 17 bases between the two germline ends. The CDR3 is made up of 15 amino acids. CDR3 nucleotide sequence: TGTGCCAGCAGTTTGGGGGTAAACAGTCTCGACGAGCAGTACTTC. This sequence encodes CASSLGVNSLDEQYF.

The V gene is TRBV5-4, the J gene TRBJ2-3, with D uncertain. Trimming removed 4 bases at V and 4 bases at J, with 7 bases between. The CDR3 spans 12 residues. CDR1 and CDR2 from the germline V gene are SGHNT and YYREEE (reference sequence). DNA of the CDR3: TGTGCCAGCAGCCGCATTTCAGATACGCAGTATTTT. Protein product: CASSRISDTQYF.